The entry below gives a single T cell receptor beta chain sequence along with its context. The antigen remains undetermined. The junction departs from the called germline gene at one end, perhaps through a read error. RNA was extracted from bulk tissue without any cell sorting. Chemotherapy-naive patients with new lung cancer underwent thoracic surgery in China, August–November 2014. The CDR3 consists of 16 residues. Germline V gives CDR1 MNHNS, CDR2 SASEGT. Three rounds of nested PCR, following a modified ARM-PCR protocol, produced the TCRbeta library. TCRdb fed the multiplex PCR reads into MiXCR, producing one record per CDR3 protein. The table has about 80,000 distinct CDR3 sequences, approximately 71% seen once. The sample comes from a study of tumor and adjacent non-tumor tissue in lung cancer. Across the whole study: Some 4.2 million productive TCRbeta reads were obtained per sample on average. Study observations and caveats: Tumor repertoires had a smaller top 100 clone share than normal lung. Compared with tumor, normal lung showed significantly lower TCR diversity.

Sample: lung tumor tissue. This sequence was found in a woman aged 70-85 years with non-small cell lung cancer. The chain combines TRBV6-1 with TRBJ2-6; weak D call: TRBD1 (6 bases). CDR3 sequence reads: CATSQGSSSGANVLTF. CDR3 nucleotide sequence: TGTGCCACCAGTCAGGGGTCTAGCTCTGGGGCCAATGTCCTGACTTTC.